The rows below give T cell receptor beta chains drawn from one sample of a study of T cells after yellow fever vaccination. TCRdb recomputed calls from the 5' RACE reads with MiXCR, one row per CDR3 protein. The table has roughly 250,000 distinct CDR3 sequences, around 13% seen once; the top ten hold 0.45% to 0.65%. The source material was CD4+ T cells sorted from PBMCs, sampled 45 days after the yellow fever booster vaccination. All receptors derive from a man in his thirties or forties who received the YFV17D yellow fever vaccine. Both conserved end residues are part of each CDR3. A D gene is named only where the DNA matches it firmly. Only some rows state a clone size, as once, few, many or a class for expanded clones.

v_call,d_call,j_call,clone_size,cdr3_aa,cdr3_nt
TRBV7-2,TRBD2,TRBJ2-3,few,CASSLAIGLAGGDTQYF,TGTGCCAGCAGCTTAGCGATTGGGCTAGCGGGAGGGGATACGCAGTATTTT
TRBV7-2,TRBD2,TRBJ2-2,few,CASSPGGLAGNTGELFF,TGTGCCAGCAGCCCCGGTGGACTAGCGGGGAACACCGGGGAGCTGTTTTTT
TRBV28,-,TRBJ1-1,few,CASRIQGVNTEAFF,TGTGCCAGCAGAATACAGGGTGTGAACACTGAAGCTTTCTTT
TRBV12-3/TRBV12-4,-,TRBJ2-1,many,CASSRGTHNEQFF,TGTGCCAGCAGTCGCGGGACTCACAATGAGCAGTTCTTC
TRBV7-9,-,TRBJ2-2,few,CASSPTTDTGELFF,TGTGCCAGCAGCCCCACGACGGACACCGGGGAGCTGTTTTTT
TRBV12-3/TRBV12-4,-,TRBJ2-1,-,CASSRTPPNEQFF,TGTGCCAGCAGTCGGACTCCCCCAAATGAGCAGTTCTTC
TRBV7-6,-,TRBJ2-3,-,CASRSYTDTQYF,TGTGCCAGCAGAAGTTACACAGATACGCAGTATTTT
TRBV2,-,TRBJ2-2,-,CASGSWELFF,TGTGCCAGCGGGAGCTGGGAGCTGTTTTTT
TRBV5-6,TRBD2,TRBJ2-5,-,CASSYHPGGGVETQYF,TGTGCCAGCAGCTACCACCCCGGGGGGGGTGTGGAGACCCAGTACTTC
TRBV5-6,TRBD1,TRBJ1-1,-,CASSPGTGLEAFF,TGTGCCAGCAGCCCCGGGACAGGCCTTGAAGCTTTCTTT
TRBV7-6,-,TRBJ2-3,few,CASSPYHATQYF,TGTGCCAGCAGCCCCTATCATGCTACGCAGTATTTT
TRBV12-3/TRBV12-4,-,TRBJ2-5,few,CASTTQDGETQYF,TGTGCCAGTACGACGCAGGACGGAGAGACCCAGTACTTC
TRBV3-1,-,TRBJ1-5,few,CASSQTGMGQPQHF,TGTGCCAGCAGCCAAACAGGGATGGGTCAGCCCCAGCATTTT
TRBV12-3/TRBV12-4,TRBD1,TRBJ1-5,many,CASSLTGVQPQHF,TGTGCCAGCAGTCTTACAGGGGTCCAGCCCCAGCATTTT
TRBV5-4,-,TRBJ2-5,few,CAAAGPHETQYF,TGTGCCGCCGCCGGCCCGCATGAGACCCAGTACTTC
TRBV14,TRBD1,TRBJ2-7,-,CASSRNRGNYEQYF,TGTGCCAGCAGCCGAAACAGGGGCAACTACGAGCAGTACTTC
TRBV7-8,-,TRBJ1-5,few,CASSLVPLVQPQHF,TGTGCCAGCAGCTTAGTGCCCCTCGTTCAGCCCCAGCATTTT
TRBV5-1,-,TRBJ1-5,few,CASSSGGGLDQPQHF,TGCGCCAGCAGCTCGGGGGGGGGATTGGATCAGCCCCAGCATTTT
TRBV3-1,-,TRBJ2-1,-,CASSRLHGGEQFF,TGTGCCAGCAGCCGCCTGCATGGTGGTGAGCAGTTCTTC
TRBV5-1,TRBD2,TRBJ2-3,-,CASSLEGGRVRDTQYF,TGCGCCAGCAGCTTGGAGGGCGGGAGGGTCCGAGATACGCAGTATTTT
TRBV12-3/TRBV12-4,TRBD2,TRBJ2-7,few,CASSLQRGGYEQYF,TGTGCCAGCAGTTTACAGCGGGGGGGCTACGAGCAGTACTTC
TRBV12-3/TRBV12-4,-,TRBJ2-3,many,CASRQNLRTDTQYF,TGTGCCAGCAGACAAAACCTCCGGACGGATACGCAGTATTTT
TRBV5-1,TRBD1,TRBJ2-7,-,CASSKDRGAEQYF,TGCGCCAGCAGCAAGGACAGGGGGGCCGAGCAGTACTTC
TRBV20-1,-,TRBJ2-3,-,CSVSRRALITDTQYF,TGCAGTGTCTCTAGGAGGGCCTTAATCACAGATACGCAGTATTTT
TRBV12-3/TRBV12-4,-,TRBJ2-2,many,CAIQVGLTGELFF,TGTGCCATCCAGGTGGGACTCACCGGGGAGCTGTTTTTT
TRBV14,-,TRBJ1-2,-,CASSQVSGGAYGYTF,TGTGCCAGCAGCCAAGTTTCGGGCGGCGCCTATGGCTACACCTTC
TRBV5-1,-,TRBJ1-5,-,CASSVGGPGGNQPQHF,TGCGCCAGCAGCGTTGGTGGGCCCGGCGGCAATCAGCCCCAGCATTTT
TRBV20-1,-,TRBJ1-5,-,CSARRGGEGPQHF,TGCAGTGCTAGGAGGGGCGGGGAAGGGCCCCAGCATTTT
TRBV5-6,-,TRBJ2-3,-,CASSLDPRTQYF,TGTGCCAGCAGCTTGGATCCGAGGACGCAGTATTTT
TRBV7-9,-,TRBJ2-2,few,CASSLAGQITGELFF,TGTGCCAGCAGCTTAGCGGGGCAGATCACCGGGGAGCTGTTTTTT
TRBV25-1,TRBD2,TRBJ2-1,few,CASSEFRAGANEQFF,TGTGCCAGCAGTGAATTCCGAGCGGGAGCCAATGAGCAGTTCTTC
TRBV29-1,-,TRBJ2-4,few,CSVEDQGGGPHLAKNIQYF,TGCAGCGTTGAAGATCAGGGAGGGGGTCCCCACCTAGCCAAAAACATTCAGTACTTC
TRBV5-1,-,TRBJ2-7,few,CASSIALGSEYEQYF,TGCGCCAGCAGTATTGCCCTGGGATCCGAATACGAGCAGTACTTC
TRBV5-1,-,TRBJ2-7,-,CASSGGGTAYEQYF,TGCGCCAGCAGCGGGGGGGGGACAGCCTACGAGCAGTACTTC
TRBV3-1,-,TRBJ2-3,-,CASSWIGRPDTQYF,TGTGCCAGCAGCTGGATCGGGAGACCAGATACGCAGTATTTT
TRBV2,-,TRBJ2-6,-,CASSFFRRTISGANVLTF,TGTGCCAGCAGTTTCTTTCGGAGGACAATTTCTGGGGCCAACGTCCTGACTTTC
TRBV7-2,TRBD2,TRBJ2-3,-,CASSLPTGTSKDTQYF,TGTGCCAGCAGCTTACCGACCGGGACTAGTAAAGATACGCAGTATTTT
TRBV10-3,-,TRBJ2-2,-,CAMGQNTGELFF,TGTGCCATGGGACAGAACACCGGGGAGCTGTTTTTT
TRBV7-3,-,TRBJ2-2,many,CASSVATGELFF,TGTGCCAGCAGCGTAGCCACCGGGGAGCTGTTTTTT
TRBV7-3,-,TRBJ2-1,-,CASRFDSGLPLTNEQFF,TGTGCCAGCAGATTCGACAGTGGCCTCCCACTGACTAATGAGCAGTTCTTC
TRBV7-9,TRBD2,TRBJ2-1,many,CASSPTSGPYNEQFF,TGTGCCAGCAGCCCTACTAGCGGCCCCTACAATGAGCAGTTCTTC
TRBV9,-,TRBJ2-2,many,CASSVGLSRGTGELFF,TGTGCCAGCAGCGTAGGTCTATCGAGGGGGACCGGGGAGCTGTTTTTT
TRBV2,-,TRBJ2-1,many,CASSGGSSYNEQFF,TGTGCCAGCAGTGGAGGGAGCTCCTACAATGAGCAGTTCTTC